The following is a T cell receptor beta chain sequence with its context. The antigen this receptor binds is unknown. No per-base quality is available; no much larger clone lies one base away. These data come from a study of Ad26.COV2.S vaccination and SARS-CoV-2 variants (dated by TCRdb to the early 2020s). Study-wide context: Donors in the vaccine arm were drawn from COV1001, a multicentre, randomized, double-blind, placebo-controlled phase I-IIa trial testing Ad26.COV2.S in healthy adults. TCRbeta repertoire sequencing was used to assess the specificity and breadth of SARS-CoV-2-reactive T cell receptors after Ad26.COV2.S vaccination. Blinding of investigators to trial group allocation was maintained during experiments and outcome assessment. A total of around 32 samples were included in the TCR-sequenced set, comprising around 19 Ad26.COV2.S vaccine recipients, 5 placebo recipients and 8 SARS-CoV-2 convalescent individuals. Ad26.COV2.S was given intramuscularly at 5x10^10 or 1x10^11 viral particles, as a single shot or as two shots 56 days apart. Participants in the trial were split at random into five groups of five each, receiving low-dose or high-dose Ad26.COV2.S once or twice, or else placebo on both occasions.

The germline V gene gives CDR1 as ENHRY and CDR2 as SYGVKD. The junction carries 11 bases between V and J, which are trimmed by 5 bases and 1 base respectively. Inclusive of the bounding cysteine and phenylalanine, the CDR3 is 14 residues long. The kept DNA is CDR3 alone, 42 bases in frame from the first base. In light of the paper, this sample's treatment or condition label describes: 15 to 20 received Ad26.COV2.S at low or high dose, single or two shots; 5 received placebo; per-sample allocation not given. For vaccine and placebo recipients, the sequenced repertoires came from samples collected on day 63 after the first injection. Cohort 1b enrolled fewer than 30 adults aged 18-55 years at a single site in Boston, USA, between 29 July and 7 August 2020. Ad26.COV2.S was a replication-incompetent adenovirus type 26 vector that expressed a prefusion-stabilized SARS-CoV-2 spike protein derived from the original Wuhan strain.

TCRbeta CDR3 regions were sequenced with the immunoSEQ Assay. After extraction, genomic DNA underwent amplification by bias-controlled multiplex PCR, followed by high-throughput sequencing. Regarding the original processing steps: To quantify the absolute abundance of every unique TCRbeta CDR3 region, sequences were collapsed and filtered. T cell fraction was estimated by normalization of TCRbeta template counts to usable DNA, with usable DNA being measured through amplification of reference genes present in all nucleated cells. Repertoire TCRs were annotated as SARS-CoV-2-specific by exact matching of V gene, CDR3 amino acid sequence and J gene to a known reactive TCR set. The reference SARS-CoV-2 TCR set was derived from MIRA and filtered for enrichment in COVID-19-positive ImmuneCODE repertoires, a step that removed public or cross-reactive TCRs. Using the MIRA antigens, annotated TCRs were further analysed by specific ORF or by position within an ORF. Breadth was defined as annotated unique rearrangements over total unique productive rearrangements; depth was the summed frequency of those rearrangements. Two-sided Wilcoxon rank-sum tests were used to compare TCR breadth between groups. TCRdb's version of the immuneACCESS table is confined to in-frame rearrangements and falls short of the full clone set. An unresolved V gene accounts for under half of the shortfall where checked; the remainder is of unknown origin. V and J calls and clone size follow that table, whereas D and trimming were derived from the DNA. The sample records fewer than 500,000 clones, 89% of which are singletons. The top ten clones comprise approximately 2.5% of the sample.

What the research found in general, with its limitations: After vaccination, spike-specific CD8+ and CD4+ T cell responses were reported to show substantial breadth. The study was not powered for comparison of responses between vaccine doses or regimens. Vaccine and placebo recipients had comparable non-spike TCR breadth, which fits with the vaccine containing only spike. According to the authors, total T cell responses may have been underestimated by the TCR breadth and depth analyses. Higher spike-specific TCR breadth was observed in Ad26.COV2.S recipients than in placebo recipients (P = 0.0014).

The sample consisted of peripheral blood, taken in a trial of Ad26.COV2.S vaccine versus placebo. This TCR derives from a person aged 18 to 59 who received the Ad26.COV2.S COVID-19 vaccine or a placebo. Recombination joined TRBV10-3 with TRBJ1-1, with a tentative D gene TRBD1 over 5 matching bases. CDR3 region: CAISPLGTNTEAFF. The bases read TGTGCCATCAGTCCCCTCGGGACGAACACTGAAGCTTTCTTT.